These 2 T cell receptor beta chains originate from one sample sequenced in a study of graft-versus-host responses after intestinal transplantation (dated by TCRdb to about 2021). Library creation used the immunoSEQ multiplex PCR assay. TCRdb retrieved this table from immuneACCESS and kept in-frame rearrangements only. Not all clones are present; in checked studies, unresolved V genes account for under half, and no reason is known for the remainder. The sample table shows 140,000 or so clones, and 92% are seen once. The leading ten clones occupy roughly 0.19% of the sample. Antigens of these TCRs are unknown. In light of the paper, this sample's time point label describes: cells obtained before transplantation from donor or recipient. The material sequenced was unstimulated CD4+ T cells sorted from spleen or lymph node cells, taken before intestinal transplant. Receptors were obtained from a human donor who received an intestinal transplant.

This clone was recorded only once. CDR3 amino acids: CASSGLAGASNEQFF. For the CDR3, the DNA is TGTGCCAGCAGTGGGCTAGCGGGAGCCTCCAATGAGCAGTTCTTC. The chain has TRBV6-4 and TRBJ2-1; 10 nucleotides match TRBD2. This CDR3 is 15 amino acids long. V dropped 4 bases and J dropped 6; count of bases not matched to a gene: 6. Per the germline V gene, CDR1 is MRHNA and CDR2 is SNTAGT.

The V call is TRBV6-5, the J call TRBJ2-1; 10 nucleotides agree with TRBD2. J gave up 9 bases and V 2 bases, and 4 bases lay outside the gene matches. CDR1 and CDR2 (germline): MNHEY, SVGAGI. The CDR3 covers 14 residues. CDR3 coding DNA: TGTGCCAGCAGTTACGAAGCGGGAGGGACTGAGCAGTTCTTC. Translation: CASSYEAGGTEQFF.